What follows is one TCR beta chain and its context. V was clipped by 1 base and J by 6 bases; unmatched bases: 5. The CDR3 covers 15 residues. Per germline, CDR1 MDHEN and CDR2 SYDVKM. TCRdb's table, derived via immunoSEQ multiplex PCR, lists solely in-frame clones and lacks some. This table holds 9,500 or so clones, 75% to 90% found once. Time point noted: 2015-2016 season, 7 days after influenza vaccination. Sorted cTfh were non-naive CD4+CXCR5+PD-1+, either ICOS+CD38+ or ICOS-CD38-. The data stem from a study of follicular helper T cells after annual influenza vaccination. Source: CXCR5+ CD38- circulating T follicular helper cells from blood, taken 7 days after influenza vaccination. Subset here: circulating Tfh, non-naive CD4+CXCR5+PD-1+ (ICOS+CD38+ or ICOS-CD38-). This chain connects TRBV28 to TRBJ2-7, with 11 bases fitting TRBD1. The receptor comes from an adult who received the influenza vaccine. The CDR3 nucleotides are TGTGCCAGCAGTTTATTCGTCGGGACAGGGGGCGAGCAGTACTTC. Amino acids: CASSLFVGTGGEQYF.